This T cell receptor (beta chain) was found in a study of CD8+ T cells in alopecia areata. Study-level information: A regimen of oral tofacitinib, 5 to 10 mg twice daily, was given to treated patients.

Stated treatment: oral pan-JAK inhibitor, 5-10 mg twice daily. Isolated RNA was reverse transcribed into cDNA used as the sequencing template. This table comes from immunoSEQ multiplex PCR, and its TCRdb copy is limited to in-frame clones, with some not included. This sample yields 100,000 to 150,000 clones, of which roughly 55% are seen a single time; around 5.7% belongs to the top ten. The V and J ends lost 1 base and 3 bases respectively, with 9 bases between them. CDR1 is MGHDK and CDR2 is SYGVNS in the germline V gene. The CDR3 covers 14 residues. The sample here was CD4+ T cells sorted from blood, taken at week 4, from a patient treated with tofacitinib. The rearrangement uses TRBV25-1 and TRBJ2-5; the D gene is possibly TRBD1 (6 bases). The receptor's source is a human donor with alopecia areata. CDR3 sequence: CASSEWTEKETQYF. The CDR3, as DNA: TGTGCCAGCAGTGAATGGACAGAGAAAGAGACCCAGTACTTC.